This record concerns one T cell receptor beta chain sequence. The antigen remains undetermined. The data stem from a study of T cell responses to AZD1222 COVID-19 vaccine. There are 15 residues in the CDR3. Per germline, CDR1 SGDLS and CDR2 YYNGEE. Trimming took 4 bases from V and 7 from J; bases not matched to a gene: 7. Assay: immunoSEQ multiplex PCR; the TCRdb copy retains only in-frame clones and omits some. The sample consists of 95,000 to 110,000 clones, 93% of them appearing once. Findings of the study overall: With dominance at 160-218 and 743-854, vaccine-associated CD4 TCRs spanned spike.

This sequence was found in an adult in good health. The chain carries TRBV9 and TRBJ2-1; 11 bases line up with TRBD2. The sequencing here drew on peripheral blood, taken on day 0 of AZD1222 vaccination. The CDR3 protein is CASSHLAGGNNEQFF. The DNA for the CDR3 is TGTGCCAGCAGCCATCTAGCGGGAGGTAATAATGAGCAGTTCTTC.